This T cell receptor beta chain was documented in a study of blood T cell repertoires in COVID-19. Study details: Both acute and convalescent COVID-19 samples were obtained from the United States, Italy and Spain. T cells, B-cell-depleted T cells, or PBMCs supplied cDNA or gDNA.

Under the authors' procedure: Reference gene primer amplification gave nucleated cell count estimates. TCRdb's table, derived via immunoSEQ multiplex PCR, lists solely in-frame clones and lacks some. V, J and clone size were drawn from that table, and D and trimming were deduced from the DNA. The repertoire has some 150,000 clones, approximately 86% of them found once; the top ten carry under 3.5%. The sequencing input was peripheral blood. The source is a man between 65 and 85 years old with acute or convalescent COVID-19.

The CDR3 sequence: CASSLSSNQPQHF. Written as DNA, the CDR3 is TGTGCCAGCAGCTTGAGTAGCAATCAGCCCCAGCATTTT. The gene calls are TRBV7-3 and TRBJ1-5; no definite D call. The CDR3 is 13 amino acids. Between the trimmed V and J ends, which lost 3 bases and 0 bases, there was a span of 3 bases. Germline CDR1 and CDR2: SGHTA and FQGTGA.